These T cell receptor beta chains were read from a single sample in a study of cytomegalovirus exposure and HLA in healthy donors. TCRdb's copy holds only in-frame clones and misses some; the assay was immunoSEQ multiplex PCR. In the table there are 90,000 to 100,000 clones, 65% to 85% of which are singletons. What was sequenced was PBMCs. The receptors come from a man aged 50 to 59 in good health and CMV-seronegative. The CDR3 runs from the conserved cysteine through the conserved F or W. Each record gives: V gene, D gene, J gene, clone size, CDR3 protein, CDR3 DNA. The D gene is left open where the match is weak. The size of a clone is reported for some rows only, either as once, few or many, or as a class for expanded clones.

>TRBV5-6|.|TRBJ2-1|.
CASSLPRDTLSSEQFF
TGTGCCAGCAGCCTGCCCCGGGACACCCTTTCTAGTGAGCAGTTCTTC
>TRBV7-6|.|TRBJ1-2|few
CASSLDQGNYGYTF
TGTGCCAGCAGCTTAGACCAGGGTAACTATGGCTACACCTTC
>TRBV29-1|TRBD1|TRBJ1-3|.
CSVHRGPGNTIYF
TGCAGCGTTCACAGGGGTCCTGGAAACACCATATATTTT
>TRBV4-1|.|TRBJ1-2|.
CASSQGSGFDYGYTF
TGCGCCAGCAGCCAAGGATCCGGGTTCGACTATGGCTACACCTTC
>TRBV5-5|.|TRBJ1-4|few
CASSRDGSGDEKLFF
TGTGCCAGCAGCCGAGATGGCAGTGGAGATGAAAAACTGTTTTTT
>TRBV19|.|TRBJ2-1|.
CASSITGRAEFF
TGTGCCAGTAGTATAACCGGCAGGGCGGAGTTCTTC
>TRBV28|TRBD1|TRBJ1-5|.
CASSSSDRVRLQPQHF
TGTGCCAGCAGTTCGTCCGACAGGGTGAGGCTTCAGCCCCAGCATTTT
>TRBV6-4|TRBD2|TRBJ2-1|few
CASSEREADEQFF
TGTGCCAGCAGTGAACGGGAGGCGGATGAGCAGTTCTTC
>TRBV5-1|.|TRBJ1-1|.
CASSLLADYRRRLNTEAFF
TGCGCCAGCAGCTTGTTGGCAGACTACCGGCGCCGATTGAACACTGAAGCTTTCTTT
>TRBV13|TRBD2|TRBJ2-1|.
CASSSYNLAGADNEQFF
TGTGCCAGCAGCTCGTATAATCTAGCGGGAGCAGACAATGAGCAGTTCTTC
>TRBV21-1|.|TRBJ1-1|.
CASSKAPGTTEAFF
TGTGCCAGCAGCAAAGCCCCAGGGACTACTGAAGCTTTCTTT
>TRBV2|.|TRBJ2-1|.
CASSDRLINNEQFF
TGTGCCAGCAGTGACAGACTTATAAACAATGAGCAGTTCTTC
>TRBV6-1|.|TRBJ2-1|few
CASSAGPPSVEQFF
TGTGCCAGCAGTGCAGGGCCTCCTTCTGTTGAGCAGTTCTTC
>TRBV28|TRBD2|TRBJ2-1|.
CASTPGLAGNNEQFF
TGTGCCAGCACGCCTGGACTAGCGGGGAACAATGAGCAGTTCTTC
>TRBV5-8|.|TRBJ2-7|.
CASSTTGWQGTGGKQYF
TGTGCCAGCAGCACGACTGGATGGCAGGGGACCGGTGGTAAGCAGTACTTC
>TRBV2|TRBD2|TRBJ2-1|once
CASSLGLAGVDEQFF
TGTGCCAGCAGTCTTGGACTAGCGGGAGTGGATGAGCAGTTCTTC
>TRBV29-1|.|TRBJ1-1|.
CSVPNTNTEAFF
TGCAGCGTCCCGAACACGAACACTGAAGCTTTCTTT
>TRBV4-2|TRBD1|TRBJ1-2|.
CASSQVARTGGHGYTF
TGTGCCAGCAGCCAAGTAGCCCGGACAGGGGGCCATGGCTACACCTTC
>TRBV5-1|TRBD1|TRBJ1-2|.
CASSQARGQEASF
TGCGCCAGCAGCCAAGCCCGTGGACAGGAGGCCTCGTTC
>TRBV6-1|.|TRBJ1-3|.
CASSGRAEGSITGNTIYF
TGTGCCAGCAGTGGAAGGGCGGAGGGATCAATTACTGGAAACACCATATATTTT
>TRBV10-1|.|TRBJ2-3|.
CASSEQGADTQYF
TGCGCCAGCAGTGAGCAAGGGGCAGATACGCAGTATTTT
>TRBV27|TRBD1|TRBJ2-7|.
CASSNRGRAYEQYF
TGTGCCAGCAGCAACAGGGGTAGGGCGTACGAGCAGTACTTC
>TRBV2|.|TRBJ1-5|few
CASGRGRGNQPQHF
TGTGCCAGCGGGAGGGGTAGGGGCAATCAGCCCCAGCATTTT